This T cell receptor (beta chain) was recorded in a study of blood T cell repertoires in COVID-19. In the study overall: The samples span acute and convalescent COVID-19 from the United States, Italy and Spain. T cells, B-cell-depleted T cells, or PBMCs supplied cDNA or gDNA.

Germline V gene sequence: CDR1 ENHRY, CDR2 SYGVKD. V lost 10 bases to trimming and J lost 4 bases; unmatched junction nucleotides: 8. There are 14 residues in the CDR3. Seattle's cohort entered during active infection and was followed longitudinally. As originally analysed: Amplification of reference gene primers provided the estimated nucleated cell counts. Measured with immunoSEQ multiplex PCR; TCRdb has only the in-frame clones, and not every one. V, J and clone size are those of that table, while D and trimming were read from the DNA. Of under 65,000 clones detected, around nine tenths appear once; the ten largest clones hold roughly 6.5%.

The sequenced sample was peripheral blood. This clonotype originated in a woman in her fifties or sixties with COVID-19, enrolled during active disease. The chain recombines TRBV10-3 with TRBJ1-5; 9 bases fit TRBD1. The CDR3 reads CATSRQGGNQPQHF. In DNA form, the CDR3 reads TGTGCCACCAGCAGACAGGGGGGGAATCAGCCCCAGCATTTT.